These 6 T cell receptor beta chains originate from one sample sequenced in a study of CD8+CD57+ T cells in acquired aplastic anemia. It was genomic DNA that served as the template for profiling TCR beta VDJ and CDR3. MiXCR, applied by TCRdb to the reads, yields one record per CDR3 protein. Of some 180,000 distinct CDR3 sequences listed, 55% to 65% are singletons. Patients included in sequencing had previously demonstrated CD8+CD57+ cell expansion by flow cytometry. Specimen: sorted CD4+, CD8+, or CD8+CD57+ T cells (not recorded which) from PBMCs. These receptor sequences come from a human donor with aplastic anemia.

The chain is built from TRBV29-1 and TRBJ2-7; 7 nucleotides match TRBD1. V lost 0 bases, J lost 0 bases, and 11 bases stayed unmatched. Germline V CDR1 and CDR2: SQVTM, ANQGSEA. The CDR3 has 17 amino acids. In DNA, the CDR3 is TGCAGCGTTGAAGAGCAACCCGGGACAGTCAGCTCCTACGAGCAGTACTTC. Translating it yields CSVEEQPGTVSSYEQYF.

The chain uses TRBV28 and TRBJ2-7, with 9 bases that match TRBD2. Trimming took 2 bases from V and 2 from J; bases not matched to a gene: 7. The CDR3 extends over 16 amino acids. From germline, CDR1 is MDHEN and CDR2 SYDVKM. The CDR3 DNA is TGTGCCAGCAGTTTAATGGCGGGAGGGTTCACCTACGAGCAGTACTTC. Amino acids: CASSLMAGGFTYEQYF.

The chain links TRBV12-3 or TRBV12-4 to TRBJ1-3; 9 nucleotides line up with TRBD1. The trim removed 5 bases at V and 7 bases at J, leaving 6 bases unmatched. The CDR3 is made up of 14 amino acids. In nucleotides, the CDR3 is TGTGCCAGCAGTGAAGCTGACAGGGGGAACACCATATATTTT. Its translation is CASSEADRGNTIYF.

In this sample, this clonotype turned up many times. One junction end does not reproduce the germline sequence, and a read error may be involved. V gene TRBV7-7 combines with J gene TRBJ2-5; D may be TRBD1 or TRBD2 (5 bases each). Per the germline V gene, CDR1 is SSHAT and CDR2 is FNYEAQ (reference sequence). CDR3 size: 13 residues. The CDR3: CASSLNRDETQYF. As DNA, the CDR3 is TGTGCTAGCAGCTTAAATAGGGACGAGACCCAGTACTTC.

The CDR3 spells CSAREDWRQGAYEQYF. The CDR3 DNA sequence: TGCAGTGCTAGAGAGGATTGGCGGCAGGGGGCCTACGAGCAGTACTTC. The chain uses TRBV20-1 and TRBJ2-7; 7 bases map to TRBD1. Looked up from germline, CDR1 is DFQATT and CDR2 is SNEGSKA (reference sequence). Losses at the gene ends were 0 bases for V and 2 bases for J; bases not matched to a gene: 10. The CDR3 contains 16 residues.

This chain connects TRBV10-3 to TRBJ1-1; D unresolved. The V end was cut by 2 bases, the J end by 1 base, with 11 bases between. The CDR3 is 15 residues long. Germline lookup yields CDR1 ENHRY and CDR2 SYGVKD. In nucleotides, the CDR3 is TGTGCCATCAGTGAGAAGTTTGGCTCGAACACTGAAGCTTTCTTT. Its protein product is CAISEKFGSNTEAFF.